The T cell receptor beta chain described here comes from a study of T-cell reconstitution after alpha-beta-depleted transplantation in children. The V and J ends lost 8 bases and 3 bases, in that order; junction bases with no gene match: 13. In germline, CDR1 is MNHEY, CDR2 SVGEGT. The CDR3 length is 16 residues. TCRbeta library preparation incorporated unique molecular identifiers. TCRdb analysed the PCR reads with MiXCR anew, one entry per CDR3 protein. The sample records approximately 590,000 distinct CDR3 sequences, roughly 10% being singletons. This clonotype has a handful of counts. The gene calls are TRBV6-2 or TRBV6-3 and TRBJ2-1; 7 bases are shared with TRBD2. The TCR originated in a human donor who donated a stem cell graft to a child with acute myeloid leukemia. The source material was PBMCs from the stem cell graft donor, sampled from the stem cell graft. CDR3 DNA sequence: TGTGCCAGCGGACGGAGCGGGACCACCTTCTACAATGAGCAGTTCTTC. The encoded protein is CASGRSGTTFYNEQFF.